One and the same sample provided the 26 T cell receptor beta chains below, sequenced in a study of blood T cell dynamics during melanoma immunotherapy (dated by TCRdb to between 2020 and 2021). Library preparation employed the immunoSEQ multiplex PCR assay. What TCRdb holds here is the immuneACCESS table cut down to in-frame rearrangements. Part of the clones is not present; checked against another copy, under half of the missing clones reflect an unresolved V gene, and the others are unexplained. A total of 12,000 or so clones appear in this sample, around 89% of them only once. Jointly, the top ten make up roughly 3.9% of the sample. In the paper's terms, the time point label means: week 3, after first cycle of checkpoint inhibitor. The sequenced sample was blood, obtained from a patient treated with checkpoint blockade. Receptors originate from a human donor with melanoma.

The CDR3 DNA reads TGCGCCAGCAGCCCCCTTAGCGGGGGTTCAGATACGCAGTATTTT. Translated, it gives CASSPLSGGSDTQYF. The J gene is TRBJ2-3, the V gene TRBV5-1, with 9 bases that match TRBD2. There are 15 residues in the CDR3. Trimming at V came to 4 bases and at J to 4 bases, leaving 7 bases not matched to a gene. Germline CDR1 reads SGHRS; CDR2 reads YFSETQ.

The V and J genes are TRBV5-1 and TRBJ2-3; D may be TRBD1 (6 bases). The CDR3 contains 14 residues. V lost 3 bases, J lost 3 bases, and 11 bases lay in between. Looked up from germline, CDR1 is SGHRS and CDR2 is YFSETQ. The DNA of the CDR3 is TGCGCCAGCAGCTATGGACAGACGACAGATACGCAGTATTTT. Translating gives CASSYGQTTDTQYF.

CDR3 nucleotide sequence: TGTGCCAGCAGCAAAAGGACAGGGGGTAATTCACCCCTCCACTTT. Its translation is CASSKRTGGNSPLHF. The rearrangement links TRBV5-4 to TRBJ1-6, with TRBD1 identical over 10 bases. The V gene end was trimmed by 4 bases and the J gene end by 6 bases; junction bases not matched to a gene: 4. Germline CDR1 and CDR2: SGHNT and YYREEE (reference sequence). The CDR3 is 15 residues long. Full variable domain (missing parts from reference TRBV5-4 and TRBJ1-6): ETGVTQSPTHLIKTRGQQVTLRCSSQSGHNTVSWYQQALGQGPQFIFQYYREEENGRGNFPPRFSGLQFPNYSSELNVNALELDDSALYLCASSKRTGGNSPLHFGNGTRLTVT.

This clone showed up just once. The genes are TRBV5-5 and TRBJ2-5; weak D call: TRBD2 (6 bases). Trimming removed 2 bases at V and 5 bases at J, with 19 bases between. Germline V gene lookup returns CDR1 SGHKS and CDR2 YYEKEE (reference sequence). The CDR3 loop spans 16 amino acids. This CDR3 is CASSLRGGMQRETQYF. The CDR3 DNA reads as TGTGCCAGCAGCTTACGTGGGGGGATGCAAAGGGAGACCCAGTACTTC.

The chain is built from TRBV7-2 and TRBJ2-1; 7 bases align to TRBD2. With 4 bases clipped from V and 5 bases from J, the junction kept 11 bases outside the gene matches. Per germline, CDR1 SGHTA and CDR2 FQGNSA. The CDR3 is made up of 16 amino acids. CDR3 loop: CASSYIGLGSHNEQFF. CDR3 nucleotide sequence: TGTGCCAGCAGCTATATAGGACTAGGTTCCCACAATGAGCAGTTCTTC.

This rearrangement joins TRBV2 to TRBJ2-7; 10 bases line up with TRBD1. This CDR3 is built from 14 residues. From germline, CDR1 is SNHLY and CDR2 FYNNEI. The trim removed 6 bases at V and 7 bases at J, leaving 9 bases unmatched. This CDR3 is CASRPTPGQGEQYF. CDR3 DNA sequence: TGTGCCAGCAGACCAACGCCGGGACAGGGGGAGCAGTACTTC.

This chain links TRBV19 with TRBJ1-4; the D gene is possibly TRBD1 (6 bases). Germline V gene data show CDR1 as LNHDA and CDR2 as SQIVND (reference sequence). The ends were cut back, 11 bases at V and 3 bases at J, with 19 bases in the middle. The CDR3 runs 15 residues. In DNA, the CDR3 is TGTGCCTCCAAAATCTACAGGGCCTCTAATGAAAAACTGTTTTTT. Translating gives CASKIYRASNEKLFF.

The rearrangement uses TRBV6-6 and TRBJ1-1; D gene ambiguous. This CDR3 contains 15 residues. Looked up from germline, CDR1 is MNHNY and CDR2 is SVGAGI (reference sequence). Trimming removed 6 bases at V and 0 bases at J, with 14 bases between. This chain's CDR3 is CASSPAGLMNTEAFF. CDR3 in DNA: TGTGCCAGCAGCCCCGCGGGCCTCATGAACACTGAAGCTTTCTTT.

The V and J genes are TRBV7-8 and TRBJ2-3; 8 bases are a match to TRBD2. The CDR3 has 17 amino acids. Germline V gene data show CDR1 as SGHVS and CDR2 as FQNEAQ. V shed 3 bases, J shed 4 bases, and the junction held 12 bases outside the gene matches. The CDR3 DNA follows: TGTGCCAGCAGCTTCCCGGGAGGGGGGAGCAGAGCAGATACGCAGTATTTT. Protein product: CASSFPGGGSRADTQYF.

The CDR3 region has the DNA TGCGCCAGCAGCTTGGTTCACAGGGGGATCGAGCAGTACTTC. Encoded protein: CASSLVHRGIEQYF. This chain uses TRBV5-1 with TRBJ2-7; 8 bases fit TRBD1. Germline V gene data show CDR1 as SGHRS and CDR2 as YFSETQ. J lost 6 bases, V lost 0 bases, and 5 bases had no gene match. CDR3 length: 14 residues.

The rearrangement uses TRBV6-1 and TRBJ2-5, with 7 bases identical to TRBD1. The CDR3 has 16 residues. Germline CDR1 MNHNS, CDR2 SASEGT. Trimming removed 4 bases from V and 1 base from J; junction bases left unmatched: 9. This CDR3 is CASSGRDSIVQETQYF. CDR3 DNA: TGTGCCAGCAGTGGAAGGGACAGTATAGTCCAAGAGACCCAGTACTTC.

V gene TRBV10-3 combines with J gene TRBJ1-2, with D possibly TRBD1 on 5 matching bases. V was shortened by 0 bases and J by 4 bases, with 12 bases between the two germline ends. The germline gives CDR1 ENHRY, CDR2 SYGVKD. This CDR3 is 15 amino acids long. CDR3 amino acids: CAISESARAIYGYTF. CDR3 nucleotide sequence: TGTGCCATCAGTGAGTCGGCCAGGGCTATCTATGGCTACACCTTC.

The rearrangement links TRBV6-1 to TRBJ1-2, with TRBD1 identical over 11 bases. Germline CDR1 reads MNHNS; CDR2 reads SASEGT. The CDR3 length is 14 residues. Unmatched junction bases numbered 3, after V lost 6 bases and J lost 3 bases. The CDR3: CASRDRGLDYGYTF. Written as DNA, the CDR3 is TGTGCCAGCAGGGACAGGGGGCTCGACTATGGCTACACCTTC.

The gene calls are TRBV6-5 and TRBJ1-2; D may be TRBD1 (5 bases). The germline V gene encodes CDR1 MNHEY and CDR2 SVGAGI. V dropped 6 bases and J dropped 3 bases, with 14 bases sitting between them. The CDR3 runs to 14 residues. CDR3 DNA sequence: TGTGCCAGCAGCCGGGACGGAGACGACTATGGCTACACCTTC. Protein: CASSRDGDDYGYTF.

The chain has TRBV7-3 and TRBJ2-6; D uncertain. V lost 5 bases and J 0 bases, leaving 8 bases between the germline ends. Germline loops: CDR1 SGHTA, CDR2 FQGTGA. This CDR3 is built from 15 residues. CDR3 nucleotides: TGTGCCAGCAGCCCTACCCTCTCTGGGGCCAACGTCCTGACTTTC. Its protein product is CASSPTLSGANVLTF.

The rearrangement links TRBV29-1 to TRBJ1-2, with D hard to call. This CDR3 region has 13 residues. Trimming took 8 bases from V and 6 from J, leaving 19 bases between them. Germline V gene lookup returns CDR1 SQVTM and CDR2 ANQGSEA. The CDR3 DNA follows: TGCAGCTTCCGCTTCTCATATTGGGATGGCTACACCTTC. Protein sequence: CSFRFSYWDGYTF.

The rearrangement joins TRBV7-9 to TRBJ1-6; D is possibly TRBD1 (5 bases). The germline V gene has CDR1 SEHNR and CDR2 FQNEAQ (reference sequence). The V gene lost 5 bases and the J gene lost 10 bases, with 15 bases spanning the gap. The CDR3 covers 14 residues. The CDR3 region has the DNA TGTGCCAGCAGCCCGATGACAGTTGGATCACCCCTCCACTTT. This translates into CASSPMTVGSPLHF.

This chain joins TRBV7-9 and TRBJ1-1, with D uncertain. The CDR3 consists of 15 residues. Germline V lookup: CDR1 SEHNR, CDR2 FQNEAQ (reference sequence). Trimming removed 1 base at V and 0 bases at J, with 9 bases between. CDR3 DNA: TGTGCCAGCAGCTTAGTAAGAGGGCTGAACACTGAAGCTTTCTTT. This translates into CASSLVRGLNTEAFF.

The gene calls are TRBV18 and TRBJ2-5; D remains ambiguous. CDR1 and CDR2 (germline): KGHSH, LQKENI. V dropped 0 bases and J dropped 2 bases, with 7 bases sitting between them. The CDR3 contains 14 residues. The CDR3 coding sequence is TGTGCCAGCTCACCACCGGCAACGCAAGAGACCCAGTACTTC. This gives the protein CASSPPATQETQYF.

This clone appeared a few times. The genes are TRBV30 and TRBJ1-5, with no clear D. Between the trimmed V and J ends, which lost 0 bases and 2 bases, there was a span of 14 bases. CDR1 and CDR2 (germline): GTSNPN, SVGIG (reference sequence). The CDR3 loop spans 16 amino acids. In DNA, the CDR3 is TGTGCCTGGAGTGTACGGGGAGGATTTGGCAATCAGCCCCAGCATTTT. Amino acid sequence: CAWSVRGGFGNQPQHF. Full variable domain (remainder filled in from reference TRBV30 and TRBJ1-5): SQTIHQWPATLVQPVGSPLSLECTVEGTSNPNLYWYRQAAGRGLQLLFYSVGIGQISSEVPQNLSASRPQDRQFILSSKKLLLSDSGFYLCAWSVRGGFGNQPQHFGDGTRLSIL.

The chain is built from TRBV5-1 and TRBJ2-6; the D is unclear. CDR3 length: 15 amino acids. CDR1 is SGHRS, CDR2 YFSETQ, per germline. V gave up 0 bases and J gave up 1 base, with 5 bases separating them. CDR3 DNA: TGCGCCAGCAGCTTGGAGGTTTCTGGGGCCAACGTCCTGACTTTC. Protein: CASSLEVSGANVLTF. The variable domain in full, with the rest retrieved from reference TRBV5-1 and TRBJ2-6, is KAGVTQTPRYLIKTRGQQVTLSCSPISGHRSVSWYQQTPGQGLQFLFEYFSETQRNKGNFPGRFSGRQFSNSRSEMNVSTLELGDSALYLCASSLEVSGANVLTFGAGSRLTVL.

The CDR3 DNA is TGTGCCAGCAGCTTAAAGCGGGGGGACACTGAAGCTTTCTTT. It is translated as CASSLKRGDTEAFF. The rearrangement uses TRBV7-3 and TRBJ1-1; D is perhaps TRBD1 (5 bases). The ends were cut back, 1 base at V and 3 bases at J, with 9 bases in the middle. Germline-derived CDR1 and CDR2 are SGHTA and FQGTGA. This CDR3 is 14 amino acids long.

The chain uses TRBV6-6 and TRBJ2-5, with TRBD1 matching 8 bases. CDR1 and CDR2 from the germline V gene are MNHNY and SVGAGI (reference sequence). V gave up 6 bases and J gave up 2 bases; unmatched junction bases: 11. The CDR3 length is 16 residues. CDR3 nucleotide sequence: TGTGCCAGCAGCCGTGCCCAGGGGGCGCTACAAGAGACCCAGTACTTC. Its translation: CASSRAQGALQETQYF.

A note on this clone: An end of the junction does not agree with germline; a read error may underlie this. The chain recombines TRBV5-4 with TRBJ1-3; D gene unclear. The CDR3 loop spans 12 amino acids. Germline loops: CDR1 SGHNT, CDR2 YYREEE (reference sequence). CDR3 amino acids: CASSLVSEIPSF. CDR3 nucleotide sequence: TGTGCCAGCAGCTTGGTTTCTGAAATTCCTAGTTTT.

The chain combines TRBV5-5 with TRBJ1-5; no clear D. V was trimmed by 2 bases and J by 10 bases, leaving 13 bases between them. The CDR3 sequence is 13 residues long. Germline CDR1 and CDR2: SGHKS and YYEKEE (reference sequence). Here the CDR3 reads CASSLGPREPQHF. CDR3 DNA: TGTGCCAGCAGCTTAGGGCCCCGCGAACCCCAGCATTTT. Filled out from reference TRBV5-5 and TRBJ1-5, the complete variable domain reads DAGVTQSPTHLIKTRGQQVTLRCSPISGHKSVSWYQQVLGQGPQFIFQYYEKEERGRGNFPDRFSARQFPNYSSELNVNALLLGDSALYLCASSLGPREPQHFGDGTRLSIL.

The chain carries TRBV9 and TRBJ2-1; 8 bases map to TRBD1. Germline CDR1 reads SGDLS; CDR2 reads YYNGEE. V trimming: 3 bases; J trimming: 4 bases; junction bases outside the gene matches: 3. This CDR3 contains 14 residues. In DNA, the CDR3 is TGTGCCAGCAGCGCCTGGACAGGGTACAATGAGCAGTTCTTC. This sequence encodes CASSAWTGYNEQFF.